The 30 T cell receptor beta chains below come from one sample, sequenced in a study of radiation and T cells in renal cell carcinoma. Generated by immunoSEQ multiplex PCR, the TCRdb table keeps only in-frame clones and is missing some. Of over 10,000 clones listed, about 61% are singletons. Stated treatment: treatment-naive control, cytoreductive nephrectomy. Here the sequenced sample was tumor tissue, taken from a patient whose treatment was nephrectomy without radiotherapy. These receptors were taken from a woman aged 80 or over with renal cell carcinoma.

The chain uses TRBV6-6 and TRBJ2-2; no firm D call. Trimming stripped 7 bases from V and 0 bases from J, with 9 bases between. The germline gives CDR1 MNHNY, CDR2 SVGAGI (reference sequence). The CDR3 has 14 residues. CDR3: CASTSLTNTGELFF. The CDR3 DNA reads TGTGCCAGCACCTCCCTGACGAACACCGGGGAGCTGTTTTTT.

This chain uses TRBV10-1 with TRBJ1-3; D unclear. CDR3 size: 13 residues. The germline V gene encodes CDR1 WNHNN and CDR2 SYGVQD (reference sequence). Trimming cost V 4 bases and J 0 bases, with 4 bases left between them. The CDR3 DNA sequence: TGCGCCAGCAGTGCCAACTCTGGAAACACCATATATTTT. Translating gives CASSANSGNTIYF.

This clone showed up just a few times. V and J are TRBV9 and TRBJ2-3, with 7 bases matching TRBD2. The CDR3 is made up of 18 amino acids. V lost 5 bases, J lost 1 base, and 16 bases stayed unmatched. Germline V gene lookup returns CDR1 SGDLS and CDR2 YYNGEE. CDR3 sequence: CASSSPRVGEGGTDTQYF. DNA of the CDR3: TGTGCCAGCAGTTCCCCCCGTGTGGGGGAGGGTGGCACAGATACGCAGTATTTT. The entire variable domain, with the rest obtained from reference TRBV9 and TRBJ2-3, is as follows: DSGVTQTPKHLITATGQRVTLRCSPRSGDLSVYWYQQSLDQGLQFLIQYYNGEERAKGNILERFSAQQFPDLHSELNLSSLELGDSALYFCASSSPRVGEGGTDTQYFGPGTRLTVL.

J is TRBJ2-2 and V is TRBV6-5; the D is unclear. The CDR3 consists of 15 residues. Germline CDR1 is MNHEY and CDR2 is SVGAGI. V was clipped by 2 bases and J by 3 bases, with 10 bases between them. The CDR3 region is CASSYGEDDTGELFF. The CDR3 DNA reads as TGTGCCAGCAGTTACGGAGAGGACGACACCGGGGAGCTGTTTTTT.

This clone was counted only a few times. The V gene is TRBV7-6, the J gene TRBJ2-3; D is undetermined. The CDR3 has 12 amino acids. Trimming pared 2 bases from V and 0 bases from J, leaving 0 bases between. Per the germline V gene, CDR1 is SGHVS and CDR2 is FNYEAQ. CDR3 bases: TGTGCCAGCAGCTTAAGCACAGATACGCAGTATTTT. Translation: CASSLSTDTQYF.

DNA for the CDR3: TGTGCCAGCAGTGAATTTAGTGGCAGGGCGGCAGATACGCAGTATTTT. Protein sequence: CASSEFSGRAADTQYF. This chain links TRBV6-1 with TRBJ2-3; tentatively, D is TRBD1 (5 bases). This CDR3 spans 16 amino acids. The germline V gene encodes CDR1 MNHNS and CDR2 SASEGT. Trimming cost V 2 bases and J 4 bases, with 16 bases left between them.

The chain links TRBV9 to TRBJ1-1; no reliable D call. The V end was cut by 0 bases, the J end by 0 bases, with 24 bases between. The germline gives CDR1 SGDLS, CDR2 YYNGEE. The CDR3 consists of 20 residues. The CDR3 DNA is TGTGCCAGCAGCGTAGCTTCGGCAACACCCTTCACTACCTTGAACACTGAAGCTTTCTTT. Its translation is CASSVASATPFTTLNTEAFF.

This sequence joins TRBV9 and TRBJ1-3; no clear D gene. Between the trimmed V and J ends, which lost 3 bases and 3 bases, there was a span of 19 bases. Germline V gene sequence: CDR1 SGDLS, CDR2 YYNGEE. The CDR3 has 17 amino acids. Here the CDR3 reads CASSASTNIGFGNTIYF. In DNA, the CDR3 is TGTGCCAGCAGCGCCTCCACTAACATTGGGTTTGGAAACACCATATATTTT. The full variable domain, in which reference TRBV9 and TRBJ1-3 provide the parts outside the CDR3, is DSGVTQTPKHLITATGQRVTLRCSPRSGDLSVYWYQQSLDQGLQFLIQYYNGEERAKGNILERFSAQQFPDLHSELNLSSLELGDSALYFCASSASTNIGFGNTIYFGEGSWLTVV.

This clone showed up just a few times. The V call is TRBV2, the J call TRBJ1-5, with 9 bases aligning to TRBD1. This CDR3 contains 15 residues. V was clipped by 3 bases and J by 6 bases; unmatched bases: 6. CDR1 and CDR2 from the germline V gene are SNHLY and FYNNEI. The CDR3 bases are TGTGCCAGCAGTGAGCAGGGACAGGGAAGTCAGCCCCAGCATTTT. Protein: CASSEQGQGSQPQHF.

The rearrangement uses TRBV5-4 and TRBJ1-4, with 9 positions matching TRBD1. The CDR3 length is 15 residues. V gave up 2 bases and J gave up 5 bases; unmatched junction bases: 4. Germline V CDR1 and CDR2: SGHNT, YYREEE (reference sequence). This chain's CDR3 is CASSFGTGPNEKLFF. In DNA, the CDR3 is TGTGCCAGCAGCTTCGGGACAGGGCCAAATGAAAAACTGTTTTTT.

Only a few counts were recorded for this clone. This rearrangement joins TRBV10-1 to TRBJ1-5; possibly TRBD1 for D (5 bases). The CDR3 sequence is 13 residues long. CDR1 is WNHNN and CDR2 is SYGVQD in the germline V gene (reference sequence). Trimming removed 5 bases at V and 4 bases at J, with 9 bases between. The CDR3 loop reads CASSPDRNQPQHF. In DNA form, the CDR3 reads TGCGCCAGCAGTCCTGACAGAAATCAGCCCCAGCATTTT.

The V and J genes are TRBV7-2 and TRBJ1-4, with 7 positions matching TRBD1. CDR1 and CDR2 from the germline V gene are SGHTA and FQGNSA. CDR3 size: 14 residues. Germline trimming cut 6 bases from V and 6 bases from J; bases unmatched to any gene: 7. In nucleotides, the CDR3 is TGTGCCAGCAGTAGAGGGACAGAAGATGAAAAACTGTTTTTT. Amino acid sequence: CASSRGTEDEKLFF.

The chain carries TRBV2 and TRBJ1-1; D unresolved. The CDR3 consists of 13 residues. Germline CDR1 reads SNHLY; CDR2 reads FYNNEI. V lost 8 bases and J 1 base, leaving 11 bases between the germline ends. The CDR3 DNA follows: TGTGCCAGCCTGGCCCCTCCGAACACTGAAGCTTTCTTT. Amino acids: CASLAPPNTEAFF.

The V and J genes are TRBV7-3 and TRBJ2-5; unclear D gene. The CDR3 spans 15 residues. Looked up from germline, CDR1 is SGHTA and CDR2 is FQGTGA. The V gene lost 3 bases and the J gene lost 2 bases, with 13 bases spanning the gap. The CDR3 spells CASSFNPGTQETQYF. The DNA of the CDR3 is TGTGCCAGCAGCTTCAATCCAGGAACTCAAGAGACCCAGTACTTC.

The chain is built from TRBV7-3 and TRBJ2-5, with 8 bases fitting TRBD2. Germline trimming cut 5 bases from V and 5 bases from J; bases unmatched to any gene: 10. From germline, CDR1 is SGHTA and CDR2 FQGTGA. This CDR3 contains 15 residues. In nucleotides, the CDR3 is TGTGCCAGCAGCCCGACCGGGACTAGGGGCGAGACCCAGTACTTC. This gives the protein CASSPTGTRGETQYF.

The V and J genes are TRBV28 and TRBJ1-1; tentative D call: TRBD1 (6 bases). This CDR3 spans 14 amino acids. Between the trimmed V and J ends, which lost 2 bases and 4 bases, there was a span of 11 bases. The germline V gene has CDR1 MDHEN and CDR2 SYDVKM. CDR3 amino acids: CASSLDRRGTEAFF. DNA of the CDR3: TGTGCCAGCAGTTTAGACAGGCGGGGCACTGAAGCTTTCTTT.

The V and J genes are TRBV9 and TRBJ1-4, with a weak D call TRBD1 (6 bases). The germline CDR1 and CDR2 sequences are SGDLS and YYNGEE. Trimming stripped 4 bases from V and 8 bases from J, with 12 bases between. This CDR3 contains 13 residues. CDR3 in amino acids: CASSSSGGEKLFF. CDR3 in DNA: TGTGCCAGCAGCTCCTCGGGGGGCGAAAAACTGTTTTTT.

This chain joins TRBV4-1 and TRBJ2-3; D ambiguous. Between the trimmed V and J ends, which lost 3 bases and 3 bases, there was a span of 13 bases. This CDR3 has 15 amino acids. Germline V gene sequence: CDR1 MGHRA, CDR2 YSYEKL. The CDR3 bases are TGCGCCAGCAGCCAGGTCGGCTACAGAACAGATACGCAGTATTTT. It yields the protein CASSQVGYRTDTQYF.

This clone was observed a few times. The J gene is TRBJ1-1, the V gene TRBV25-1, with D possibly being TRBD1 (5 bases). This CDR3 has 14 amino acids. The germline V gene has CDR1 MGHDK and CDR2 SYGVNS. Trimming cost V 7 bases and J 4 bases, with 16 bases left between them. As DNA, the CDR3 is TGTGCCAGCACTCGTGGGGGGGGAGGCACTGAAGCTTTCTTT. Its protein is CASTRGGGGTEAFF.

The chain has TRBV28 and TRBJ1-2; D may be TRBD1 (5 bases). V was pared by 6 bases and J by 2 bases, with 13 bases between. The CDR3 totals 14 residues. Looked up from germline, CDR1 is MDHEN and CDR2 is SYDVKM. CDR3 in amino acids: CASSWETENYGYTF. The CDR3 DNA reads as TGTGCCAGCAGCTGGGAGACAGAAAACTATGGCTACACCTTC.

The V gene is TRBV5-1, the J gene TRBJ2-5; D unclear. V lost 0 bases, J lost 7 bases, and 13 bases lay in between. This CDR3 region has 14 residues. The germline CDR1 and CDR2 sequences are SGHRS and YFSETQ. The CDR3 protein is CASSLDLPTGTQYF. In DNA form, the CDR3 reads TGCGCCAGCAGCTTGGATCTCCCAACGGGGACCCAGTACTTC.

This chain joins TRBV5-6 and TRBJ2-4; TRBD1 or TRBD2 may be the D gene (5 bases each). V shed 0 bases and J shed 7 bases, with 11 bases lying between them. CDR3 length: 14 amino acids. Germline assignment: CDR1 SGHDT and CDR2 YYEEEE. Here the CDR3 reads CASSLGQWGNIQYF. CDR3 bases: TGTGCCAGCAGCTTGGGCCAGTGGGGGAACATTCAGTACTTC.

The gene calls are TRBV2 and TRBJ1-2, with a tentative D call TRBD1 (5 bases). The CDR3 length is 15 residues. Trimming cost V 5 bases and J 2 bases, with 15 bases left between them. Germline values: CDR1 SNHLY, CDR2 FYNNEI. CDR3 nucleotide sequence: TGTGCCAGCAGTCCAAACTCGGGACGGAACTATGGCTACACCTTC. This codes for CASSPNSGRNYGYTF. The full variable domain, its missing parts supplied by reference TRBV2 and TRBJ1-2, is EPEVTQTPSHQVTQMGQEVILRCVPISNHLYFYWYRQILGQKVEFLVSFYNNEISEKSEIFDDQFSVERPDGSNFTLKIRSTKLEDSAMYFCASSPNSGRNYGYTFGSGTRLTVV.

This clone is labeled as medium-sized. The chain joins TRBV7-6 to TRBJ1-1; D is perhaps TRBD1 (6 bases). The CDR3 extends over 14 amino acids. Trimming left V 5 bases short and J 4 bases short, with 14 bases between. Per germline, CDR1 SGHVS and CDR2 FNYEAQ. This CDR3 reads CASSPYVGATEAFF. CDR3 coding DNA: TGTGCCAGCAGCCCGTATGTGGGGGCCACTGAAGCTTTCTTT.

This clone has a handful of counts. The chain links TRBV18 to TRBJ2-5; TRBD2 agrees at 11 bases. The CDR3 spans 17 residues. CDR1 and CDR2 from the germline V gene are KGHSH and LQKENI. The V and J ends lost 3 bases and 4 bases, in that order; junction bases with no gene match: 10. The CDR3 DNA follows: TGTGCCAGCTCACCCACTAGCGGGGGAGCCCAAGGAGAGACCCAGTACTTC. Encoded protein: CASSPTSGGAQGETQYF. The full variable domain, with the rest looked up from reference TRBV18 and TRBJ2-5, is NAGVMQNPRHLVRRRGQEARLRCSPMKGHSHVYWYRQLPEEGLKFMVYLQKENIIDESGMPKERFSAEFPKEGPSILRIQQVVRGDSAAYFCASSPTSGGAQGETQYFGPGTRLLVL.

The chain is built from TRBV7-8 and TRBJ1-6; D remains ambiguous. V was clipped by 1 base and J by 10 bases, with 14 bases between them. Germline CDR1 SGHVS, CDR2 FQNEAQ. The CDR3 is 15 residues long. CDR3 loop: CASSLEQEGLSPLHF. In DNA, the CDR3 is TGTGCCAGCAGCTTAGAACAAGAGGGTCTCTCACCCCTCCACTTT.

The V and J genes are TRBV6-1 and TRBJ1-3; D is unclear. V lost 1 base and J lost 6, with 13 bases in between. Germline CDR1 MNHNS, CDR2 SASEGT. This CDR3 has 15 amino acids. CDR3 DNA: TGTGCCAGCAGTGAAGTCGGCAGAGCCAAAAACACCATATATTTT. Its translation is CASSEVGRAKNTIYF.

CDR3 DNA sequence: TGTGCCAGCAGCCTACAACAGGGGTACGGCTCCTATAATTCACCCCTCCACTTT. Translated: CASSLQQGYGSYNSPLHF. The chain joins TRBV14 to TRBJ1-6; TRBD1 aligns across 7 bases. With 4 bases clipped from V and 0 bases from J, the junction kept 9 bases outside the gene matches. From germline, CDR1 is SGHDN and CDR2 FVKESK. The length of the CDR3 is 18 residues.

This clone turned up a few times. The chain uses TRBV7-6 and TRBJ2-7; D gene unclear. Deletions cut 0 bases from V and 4 bases from J, with 7 bases between. The CDR3 contains 13 residues. Germline V CDR1 and CDR2: SGHVS, FNYEAQ. The CDR3 DNA is TGTGCCAGCAGCTTAGCGGGGTCGTACGAGCAGTACTTC. It translates to CASSLAGSYEQYF. The variable domain in full, completed from reference TRBV7-6 and TRBJ2-7, reads GAGVSQSPRYKVTKRGQDVALRCDPISGHVSLYWYRQALGQGPEFLTYFNYEAQQDKSGLPNDRFSAERPEGSISTLTIQRTEQRDSAMYRCASSLAGSYEQYFGPGTRLTVT.

The chain combines TRBV27 with TRBJ1-6, with no clear D. From germline, CDR1 is MNHEY and CDR2 SMNVEV (reference sequence). Trimming removed 2 bases from V and 0 bases from J, with 14 bases in between. The CDR3 has 18 amino acids. The chain's CDR3 is CASSLEASVSSYNSPLHF. The CDR3 region has the DNA TGTGCCAGCAGTTTAGAGGCTTCGGTGAGCTCCTATAATTCACCCCTCCACTTT.